This TCR beta chain is from a study of cytomegalovirus exposure and HLA in healthy donors. Primers included in the PCR were 60 Vbeta and 13 Jbeta primers. Produced via immunoSEQ multiplex PCR; TCRdb's table is partial and in-frame only. Listed are 45,000 or so clones; 8% to 10% falls within the top ten. CDR1 and CDR2 from the germline V gene are SGHVS and FQNEAQ. The germline V and J ends were trimmed by 5 bases and 0 bases, with 11 bases remaining between them. This CDR3 comprises 14 residues. The rearrangement joins TRBV7-8 to TRBJ2-7; D might be TRBD2 (5 bases). The source of this sequence is a male donor in good health and CMV-seronegative. The sequencing input was PBMCs. The CDR3 region is CASSLGGFSYEQYF. The CDR3 DNA reads TGTGCCAGCAGCCTAGGAGGATTCTCCTACGAGCAGTACTTC.